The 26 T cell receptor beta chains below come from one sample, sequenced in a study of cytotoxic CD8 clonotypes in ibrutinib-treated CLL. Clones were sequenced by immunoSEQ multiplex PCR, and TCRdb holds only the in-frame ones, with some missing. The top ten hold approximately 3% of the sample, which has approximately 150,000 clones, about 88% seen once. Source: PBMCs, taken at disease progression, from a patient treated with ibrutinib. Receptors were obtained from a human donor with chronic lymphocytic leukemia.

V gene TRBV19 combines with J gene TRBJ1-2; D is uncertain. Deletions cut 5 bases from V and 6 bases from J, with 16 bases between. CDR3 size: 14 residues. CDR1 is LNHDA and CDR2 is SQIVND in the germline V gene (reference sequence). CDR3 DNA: TGTGCCAGTAGTCCCACGACTTCCGGACATGGCTACACCTTC. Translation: CASSPTTSGHGYTF. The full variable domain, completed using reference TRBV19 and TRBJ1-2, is DGGITQSPKYLFRKEGQNVTLSCEQNLNHDAMYWYRQDPGQGLRLIYYSQIVNDFQKGDIAEGYSVSREKKESFPLTVTSAQKNPTAFYLCASSPTTSGHGYTFGSGTRLTVV.

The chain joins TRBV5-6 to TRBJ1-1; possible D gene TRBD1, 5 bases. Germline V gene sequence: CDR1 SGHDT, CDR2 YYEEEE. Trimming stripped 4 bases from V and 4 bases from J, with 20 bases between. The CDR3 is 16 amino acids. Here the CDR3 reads CASSPGGAGEGTEAFF. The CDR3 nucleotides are TGTGCCAGCAGCCCTGGGGGAGCGGGTGAGGGCACTGAAGCTTTCTTT.

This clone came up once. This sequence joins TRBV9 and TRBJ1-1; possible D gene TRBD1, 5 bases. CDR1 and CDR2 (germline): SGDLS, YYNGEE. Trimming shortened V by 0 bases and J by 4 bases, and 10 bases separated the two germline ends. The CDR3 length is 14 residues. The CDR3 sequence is CASSVGAGFTEAFF. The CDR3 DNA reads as TGTGCCAGCAGCGTAGGGGCAGGGTTCACTGAAGCTTTCTTT. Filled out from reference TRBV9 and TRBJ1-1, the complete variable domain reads DSGVTQTPKHLITATGQRVTLRCSPRSGDLSVYWYQQSLDQGLQFLIQYYNGEERAKGNILERFSAQQFPDLHSELNLSSLELGDSALYFCASSVGAGFTEAFFGQGTRLTVV.

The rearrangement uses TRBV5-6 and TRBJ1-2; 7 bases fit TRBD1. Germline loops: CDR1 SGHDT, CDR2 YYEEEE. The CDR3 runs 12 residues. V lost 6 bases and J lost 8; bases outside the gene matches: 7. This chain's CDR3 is CASTEQGWGYTF. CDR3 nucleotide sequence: TGTGCCAGCACCGAACAGGGGTGGGGCTACACCTTC.

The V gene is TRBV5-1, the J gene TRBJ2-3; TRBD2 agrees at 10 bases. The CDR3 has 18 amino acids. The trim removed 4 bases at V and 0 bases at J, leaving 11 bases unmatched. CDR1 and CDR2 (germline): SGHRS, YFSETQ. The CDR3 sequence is CASSLSRTSGTSTDTQYF. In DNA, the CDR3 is TGCGCCAGCAGCCTCTCCCGGACTAGCGGAACTAGCACAGATACGCAGTATTTT.

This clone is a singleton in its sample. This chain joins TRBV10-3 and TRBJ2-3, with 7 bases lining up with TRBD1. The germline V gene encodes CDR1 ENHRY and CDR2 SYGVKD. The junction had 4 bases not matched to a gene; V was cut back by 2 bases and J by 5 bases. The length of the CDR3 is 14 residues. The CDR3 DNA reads TGTGCCATCAGTGAGGACAGGGCCCAAGATACGCAGTATTTT. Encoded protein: CAISEDRAQDTQYF.

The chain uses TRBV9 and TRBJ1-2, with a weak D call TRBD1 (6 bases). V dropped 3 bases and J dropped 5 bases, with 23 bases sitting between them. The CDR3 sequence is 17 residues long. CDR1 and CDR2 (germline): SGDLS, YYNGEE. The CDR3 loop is CASSARAGEQFTYGYTF. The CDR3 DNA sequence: TGTGCCAGCAGCGCCAGGGCAGGGGAACAGTTCACTTATGGCTACACCTTC.

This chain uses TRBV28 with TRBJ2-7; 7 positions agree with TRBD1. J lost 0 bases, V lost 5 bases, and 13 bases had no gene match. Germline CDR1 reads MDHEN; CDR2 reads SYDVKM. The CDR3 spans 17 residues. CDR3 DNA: TGTGCCAGCAGTCTGAAAGGGACAGCCATACCCTCCTACGAGCAGTACTTC. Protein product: CASSLKGTAIPSYEQYF.

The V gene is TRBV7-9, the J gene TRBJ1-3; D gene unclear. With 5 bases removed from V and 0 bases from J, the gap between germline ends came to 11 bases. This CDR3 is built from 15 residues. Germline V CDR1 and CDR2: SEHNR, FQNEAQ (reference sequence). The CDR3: CASSRDTLSGNTIYF. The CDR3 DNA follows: TGTGCCAGCAGCCGAGACACCCTCTCTGGAAACACCATATATTTT. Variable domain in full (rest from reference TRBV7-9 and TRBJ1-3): DTGVSQNPRHKITKRGQNVTFRCDPISEHNRLYWYRQTLGQGPEFLTYFQNEAQLEKSRLLSDRFSAERPKGSFSTLEIQRTEQGDSAMYLCASSRDTLSGNTIYFGEGSWLTVV.

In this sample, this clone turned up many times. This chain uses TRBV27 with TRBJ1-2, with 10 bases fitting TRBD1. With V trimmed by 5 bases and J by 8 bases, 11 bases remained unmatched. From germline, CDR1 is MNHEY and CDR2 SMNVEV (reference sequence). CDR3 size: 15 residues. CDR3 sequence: CASSRQLGTGDGYTF. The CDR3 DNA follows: TGTGCCAGCAGTCGCCAACTAGGGACAGGGGACGGCTACACCTTC.

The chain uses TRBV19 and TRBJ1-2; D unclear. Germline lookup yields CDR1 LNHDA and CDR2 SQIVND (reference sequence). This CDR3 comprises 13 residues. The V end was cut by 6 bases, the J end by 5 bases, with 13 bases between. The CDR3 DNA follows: TGTGCCAGTAGGATGTCGGGGAGGTATGGCTACACCTTC. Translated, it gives CASRMSGRYGYTF.

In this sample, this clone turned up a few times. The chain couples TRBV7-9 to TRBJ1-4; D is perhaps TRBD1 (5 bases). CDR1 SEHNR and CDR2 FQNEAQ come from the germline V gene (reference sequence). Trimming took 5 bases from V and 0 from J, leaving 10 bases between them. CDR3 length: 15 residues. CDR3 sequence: CASSKDIATNEKLFF. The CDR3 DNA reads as TGTGCCAGCAGCAAGGACATCGCAACTAATGAAAAACTGTTTTTT.

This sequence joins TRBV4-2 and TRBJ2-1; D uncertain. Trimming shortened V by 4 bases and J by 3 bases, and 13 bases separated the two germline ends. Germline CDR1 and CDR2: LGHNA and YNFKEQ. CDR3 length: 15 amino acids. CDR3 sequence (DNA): TGTGCCAGCAGCCCCCCATACCAAGACTACAATGAGCAGTTCTTC. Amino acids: CASSPPYQDYNEQFF.

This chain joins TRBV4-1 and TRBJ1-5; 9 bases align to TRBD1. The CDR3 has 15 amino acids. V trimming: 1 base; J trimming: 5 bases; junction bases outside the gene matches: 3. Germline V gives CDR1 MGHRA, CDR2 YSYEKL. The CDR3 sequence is CASSQGTGEYQPQHF. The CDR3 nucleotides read TGCGCCAGCAGCCAAGGGACAGGGGAGTATCAGCCCCAGCATTTT.

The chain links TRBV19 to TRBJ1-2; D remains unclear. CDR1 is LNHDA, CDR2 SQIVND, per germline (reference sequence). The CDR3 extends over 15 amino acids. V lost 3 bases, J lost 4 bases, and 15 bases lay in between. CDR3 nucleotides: TGTGCCAGTAGTATCGTAGATGGAGTATCCTATGGCTACACCTTC. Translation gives CASSIVDGVSYGYTF.

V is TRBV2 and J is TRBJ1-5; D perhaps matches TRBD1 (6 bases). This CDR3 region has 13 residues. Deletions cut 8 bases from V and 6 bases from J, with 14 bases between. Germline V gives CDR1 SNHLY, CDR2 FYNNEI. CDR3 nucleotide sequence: TGTGCCAGCTGTACAGGGCTGGCTCAGCCCCAGCATTTT. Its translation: CASCTGLAQPQHF.

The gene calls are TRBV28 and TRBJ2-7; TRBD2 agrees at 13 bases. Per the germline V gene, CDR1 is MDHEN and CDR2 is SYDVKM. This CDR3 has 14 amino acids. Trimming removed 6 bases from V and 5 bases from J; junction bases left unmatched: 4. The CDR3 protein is CASSSGTSGNEQYF. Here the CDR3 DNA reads TGTGCCAGCAGCTCCGGGACTAGCGGGAACGAGCAGTACTTC.

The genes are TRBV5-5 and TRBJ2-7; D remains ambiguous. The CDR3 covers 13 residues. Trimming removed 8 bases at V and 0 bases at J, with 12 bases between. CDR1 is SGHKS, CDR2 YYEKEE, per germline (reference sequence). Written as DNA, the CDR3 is TGTGCCAGTCGGCAGCAAGCCTCCTACGAGCAGTACTTC. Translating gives CASRQQASYEQYF.

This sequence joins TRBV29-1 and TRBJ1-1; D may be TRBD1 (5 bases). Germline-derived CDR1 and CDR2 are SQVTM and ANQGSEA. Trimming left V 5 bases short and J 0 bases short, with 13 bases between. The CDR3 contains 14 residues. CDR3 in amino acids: CSVRGTVLNTEAFF. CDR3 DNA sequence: TGCAGCGTTCGAGGGACCGTATTGAACACTGAAGCTTTCTTT.

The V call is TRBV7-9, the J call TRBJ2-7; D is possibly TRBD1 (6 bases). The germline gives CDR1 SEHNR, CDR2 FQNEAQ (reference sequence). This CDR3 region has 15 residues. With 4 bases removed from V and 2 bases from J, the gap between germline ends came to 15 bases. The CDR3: CASSSAGTLAYEQYF. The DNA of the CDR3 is TGTGCCAGCAGCTCCGCCGGGACATTGGCCTACGAGCAGTACTTC. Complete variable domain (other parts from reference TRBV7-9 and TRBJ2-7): DTGVSQNPRHKITKRGQNVTFRCDPISEHNRLYWYRQTLGQGPEFLTYFQNEAQLEKSRLLSDRFSAERPKGSFSTLEIQRTEQGDSAMYLCASSSAGTLAYEQYFGPGTRLTVT.

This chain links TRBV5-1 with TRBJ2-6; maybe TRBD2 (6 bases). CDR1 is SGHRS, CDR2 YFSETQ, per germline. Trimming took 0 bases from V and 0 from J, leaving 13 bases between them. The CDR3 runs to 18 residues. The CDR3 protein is CASSLAMREASGANVLTF. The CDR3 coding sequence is TGCGCCAGCAGCTTGGCAATGCGGGAAGCCTCTGGGGCCAACGTCCTGACTTTC.

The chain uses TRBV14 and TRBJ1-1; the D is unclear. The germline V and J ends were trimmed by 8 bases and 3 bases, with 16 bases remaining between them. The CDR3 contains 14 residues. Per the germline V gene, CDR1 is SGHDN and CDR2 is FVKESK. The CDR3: CASGPRGEDTEAFF. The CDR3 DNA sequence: TGTGCCAGCGGCCCCCGGGGAGAGGACACTGAAGCTTTCTTT.

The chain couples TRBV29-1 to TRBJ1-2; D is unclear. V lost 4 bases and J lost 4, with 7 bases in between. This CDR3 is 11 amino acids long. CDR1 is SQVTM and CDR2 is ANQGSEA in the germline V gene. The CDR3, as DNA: TGCAGCGTTGGTGGCTCCTATGGCTACACCTTC. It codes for CSVGGSYGYTF.

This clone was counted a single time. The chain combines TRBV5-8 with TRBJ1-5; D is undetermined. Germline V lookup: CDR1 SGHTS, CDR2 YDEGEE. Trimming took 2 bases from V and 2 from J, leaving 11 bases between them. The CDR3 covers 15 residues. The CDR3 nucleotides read TGTGCCAGCAGCTTCTTTTCCCGGGGCAATCAGCCCCAGCATTTT. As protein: CASSFFSRGNQPQHF.

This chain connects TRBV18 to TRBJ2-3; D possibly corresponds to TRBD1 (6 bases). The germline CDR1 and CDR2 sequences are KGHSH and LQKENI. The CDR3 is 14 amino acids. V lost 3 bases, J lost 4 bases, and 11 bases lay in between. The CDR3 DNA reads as TGTGCCAGCTCACCCCAGGGGCGGGCAGATACGCAGTATTTT. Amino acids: CASSPQGRADTQYF.

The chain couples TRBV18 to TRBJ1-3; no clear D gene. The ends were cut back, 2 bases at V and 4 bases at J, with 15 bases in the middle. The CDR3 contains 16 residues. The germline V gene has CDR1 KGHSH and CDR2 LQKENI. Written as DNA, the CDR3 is TGTGCCAGCTCACCAGCCCCGGCCGACGAAGGAAACACCATATATTTT. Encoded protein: CASSPAPADEGNTIYF.